These 21 T cell receptor beta chains were sequenced from one sample in a study of blood T cells in healthy people across ages. PCR was performed a second time for about 7 to 12 cycles using a sample-barcoded 5' primer and a J-beta primer mix. One entry per CDR3 protein results from TCRdb running MiXCR on the 5' RACE reads. The sample shows 870,000 or so distinct CDR3 sequences, under 30% of them seen only once. The sequenced sample was blood. Source of these receptors: a woman of 80 years or more in good health.

The chain links TRBV4-1 to TRBJ1-4; TRBD1 matches at 10 bases. The V gene's germline CDR1 is MGHRA and CDR2 YSYEKL. V lost 3 bases, J lost 8 bases, and 9 bases stayed unmatched. CDR3 length equals 16 residues. The CDR3 loop reads CASSQQDRGLREKLFF. As DNA, the CDR3 is TGCGCCAGCAGCCAGCAAGACAGGGGGCTCAGGGAAAAACTGTTTTTT.

The V call is TRBV30, the J call TRBJ1-2; D not certain. The CDR3 spans 11 residues. Germline CDR1 is GTSNPN and CDR2 is SVGIG (reference sequence). The V and J ends lost 5 bases and 4 bases respectively, with 8 bases between them. The CDR3 DNA sequence: TGTGCCTGGGGTAAGGGCTATGGCTACACCTTC. Protein: CAWGKGYGYTF.

This clonotype was recorded at least ten times. The rearrangement joins TRBV2 to TRBJ2-3, with 9 bases identical to TRBD2. Germline loops: CDR1 SNHLY, CDR2 FYNNEI. V dropped 8 bases and J dropped 6; count of bases not matched to a gene: 9. The CDR3 contains 14 residues. CDR3 protein: CASSGLAGFDTQYF. Written as DNA, the CDR3 is TGTGCCAGCTCTGGGCTAGCGGGGTTCGATACGCAGTATTTT. Full variable domain (outside the CDR3, taken from reference TRBV2 and TRBJ2-3): EPEVTQTPSHQVTQMGQEVILRCVPISNHLYFYWYRQILGQKVEFLVSFYNNEISEKSEIFDDQFSVERPDGSNFTLKIRSTKLEDSAMYFCASSGLAGFDTQYFGPGTRLTVL.

This clonotype has ten or more counts. The chain uses TRBV6-6 and TRBJ2-5; unclear D gene. Germline CDR1 and CDR2: MNHNY and SVGAGI (reference sequence). The V end was cut by 0 bases, the J end by 5 bases, with 7 bases between. The length of the CDR3 is 13 residues. This chain's CDR3 is CASSYSFGETQYF. CDR3 nucleotide sequence: TGTGCCAGCAGTTACTCGTTCGGGGAGACCCAGTACTTC.

This clonotype was seen many times. CDR3 DNA sequence: TGCGCCAGCAGCCTTTCTCGACAGGGGGCAAATTCACCCCTCCACTTT. It encodes CASSLSRQGANSPLHF. The chain joins TRBV4-3 to TRBJ1-6, with 10 bases matching TRBD1. Trimming removed 4 bases from V and 7 bases from J; junction bases left unmatched: 7. Looked up from germline, CDR1 is LGHNA and CDR2 is YSLEER. The CDR3 covers 16 residues.

To note about this clonotype: A read error is possible here, since a much larger clone lies one base away. The chain is built from TRBV7-9 and TRBJ2-1; D is perhaps TRBD2 (5 bases). Per germline, CDR1 SEHNR and CDR2 FQNEAQ (reference sequence). The CDR3 runs 12 residues. DNA of the CDR3: TGTTCCAGCAGCCCAGGACTGGATGAGCAGTTCTTC. Translated, it gives CSSSPGLDEQFF.

A remark on this clonotype: A much larger clone sits a single nucleotide away, making a read error possible. V usage is TRBV24-1 and J usage is TRBJ2-1; a weak D match, TRBD1 (5 bases). The DNA end lines up better with TRBJ2-7; the J call may be wrong. Germline CDR1 KGHDR, CDR2 SFDVKD. CDR3 length: 16 amino acids. As DNA, the CDR3 is TGTGCCACCAGTGATTTTAGAGACAGACCCTACAATGAGCAGTACTTC. Translated, it gives CATSDFRDRPYNEQYF.

This clonotype was seen at least ten times. This sequence joins TRBV7-9 and TRBJ1-1; the D gene is possibly TRBD1 (5 bases). Trimming shortened V by 3 bases and J by 0 bases, and 11 bases separated the two germline ends. Germline V CDR1 and CDR2: SEHNR, FQNEAQ (reference sequence). The CDR3 runs 15 residues. CDR3 bases: TGTGCCAGCAGCTTGGGCGACAGAATGAACACTGAAGCTTTCTTT. Its translation: CASSLGDRMNTEAFF.

The table lists this clonotype with a few counts. V and J are TRBV2 and TRBJ2-1; D gene unclear. The tail of the sequence fits TRBJ2-7 better, so the J call may be wrong. Germline values: CDR1 SNHLY, CDR2 FYNNEI. This CDR3 spans 15 amino acids. The CDR3 spells CASTWETTSYNEQYF. The CDR3 nucleotides read TGTGCCAGCACTTGGGAAACAACCTCCTACAATGAGCAGTACTTC.

Points on this clonotype: A much larger clone sits a single nucleotide away, making a read error possible. This chain links TRBV5-1 with TRBJ1-1; 7 bases align to TRBD1. This CDR3 is built from 16 residues. The germline gives CDR1 SGHRS, CDR2 YFSETQ. The CDR3, as DNA: TGCGCCAGTTCTAAAATAGGGGGCGCGATGAACACTAAAGCTTTCTTT. Its translation: CASSKIGGAMNTKAFF.

The table lists this clonotype with a count of one. J is TRBJ2-1 and V is TRBV5-1; D is possibly TRBD2 (6 bases). CDR3 length: 16 residues. In germline, CDR1 is SGHRS, CDR2 YFSETQ. Between the trimmed V and J ends, which lost 0 bases and 1 base, there was a span of 11 bases. The CDR3, as DNA: TGCGCCAGCAGCTTGGGCGAGGGAGGTTCCTACAATGAGCAGTTCTTC. Amino acid sequence: CASSLGEGGSYNEQFF.

The CDR3: CASSQGQIGDNEQFF. The CDR3 nucleotides are TGCGCCAGCAGCCAAGGACAGATAGGAGACAATGAGCAGTTCTTC. The J gene is TRBJ2-1, the V gene TRBV4-1; D is perhaps TRBD1 (5 bases). V was trimmed by 1 base and J by 5 bases, leaving 12 bases between them. Germline-derived CDR1 and CDR2 are MGHRA and YSYEKL. The CDR3 contains 15 residues.

The J gene is TRBJ1-1, the V gene TRBV5-6; 10 bases match TRBD1. Germline CDR1 is SGHDT and CDR2 is YYEEEE. V was pared by 4 bases and J by 0 bases, with 24 bases of the junction left unmatched. The CDR3 is 22 amino acids. CDR3 DNA: TGTGCCAGCAGCCCCGGGACAGGGGAAAAGAGTGGAAACTGGGGCATGAACACTGAAGCTTTCTTT. Translated: CASSPGTGEKSGNWGMNTEAFF.

This clonotype was counted at least ten times. CDR3 sequence: CSVGPRTMETQYF. CDR3 sequence (DNA): TGCAGCGTTGGCCCCAGGACAATGGAGACCCAGTACTTC. The V gene is TRBV29-1, the J gene TRBJ2-5; possibly TRBD1 for D (5 bases). This CDR3 spans 13 amino acids. Germline CDR1 is SQVTM and CDR2 is ANQGSEA. V lost 4 bases and J 5 bases, leaving 14 bases between the germline ends.

At least ten counts were recorded for this clonotype. This chain links TRBV20-1 with TRBJ1-5; the D is unclear. Germline CDR1 DFQATT, CDR2 SNEGSKA (reference sequence). The CDR3 is made up of 13 amino acids. The V gene lost 6 bases and the J gene lost 0 bases, with 9 bases spanning the gap. CDR3: CSAQTDSNQPQHF. CDR3 in DNA: TGCAGTGCACAGACGGATAGCAATCAGCCCCAGCATTTT.

This clonotype showed up many times. This chain connects TRBV15 to TRBJ2-7; 10 nucleotides match TRBD1. The germline V gene has CDR1 LNHNV and CDR2 YYDKDF (reference sequence). V was pared by 1 base and J by 5 bases, with 5 bases of the junction left unmatched. This CDR3 contains 15 residues. CDR3 nucleotide sequence: TGTGCCACCAGCAGAGGGGGACAGGGGCGGGACGAGCAGTACTTC. Residues: CATSRGGQGRDEQYF.

The table lists this clonotype with a few counts. This chain links TRBV7-2 with TRBJ1-5; D possibly corresponds to TRBD1 (5 bases). CDR3 length equals 14 residues. Trimming shortened V by 6 bases and J by 4 bases, and 13 bases separated the two germline ends. CDR1 is SGHTA, CDR2 FQGNSA, per germline. The CDR3 DNA is TGTGCCAGCAGACCTAATGGGGCTAATCAGCCCCAGCATTTT. It encodes CASRPNGANQPQHF.

This chain joins TRBV7-6 and TRBJ2-1; 9 bases align to TRBD2. Looked up from germline, CDR1 is SGHVS and CDR2 is FNYEAQ. The CDR3 spans 15 residues. Unmatched junction bases numbered 16, after V lost 6 bases and J lost 13 bases. The CDR3 spells CASSSLAGAKETQFF. DNA of the CDR3: TGTGCCAGCAGTTCTTTAGCGGGGGCAAAAGAGACCCAGTTCTTC.

To note about this clonotype: A much bigger clone sits one base away, suggesting this may be a read error. The chain uses TRBV28 and TRBJ2-5, with D perhaps matching TRBD1 or TRBD2 (5 bases each). Looked up from germline, CDR1 is MDHEN and CDR2 is SYDVKM. V was clipped by 7 bases and J by 3 bases, with 12 bases between them. This CDR3 region has 13 residues. The CDR3 DNA reads as TGTGCCAGCACCCCGGGGCGGGAAGAGACCCAGTACTTC. This gives the protein CASTPGREETQYF.

In this sample, this clonotype turned up a few times. This chain links TRBV7-9 with TRBJ2-3, with TRBD2 matching over 9 bases. CDR1 and CDR2 (germline): SEHNR, FQNEAQ (reference sequence). Germline trimming cut 2 bases from V and 1 base from J; bases unmatched to any gene: 4. This CDR3 contains 16 residues. This CDR3 reads CASSLMSSGGTDTQYF. CDR3 sequence (DNA): TGTGCCAGCAGCTTAATGTCTAGCGGGGGCACAGATACGCAGTATTTT.

This clonotype was detected only once. One end of the junction does not line up with germline, which may come from a read error. This chain links TRBV9 with TRBJ2-4; D may match TRBD1 or TRBD2 (5 bases each). The germline V gene has CDR1 SGDLS and CDR2 YYNGEE. The CDR3 has 17 amino acids. CDR3 in amino acids: CAGSARLGSGPLDIQYF. The DNA for the CDR3 is TGTGCCGGCAGCGCCCGACTCGGCTCGGGGCCACTGGACATTCAGTACTTC.